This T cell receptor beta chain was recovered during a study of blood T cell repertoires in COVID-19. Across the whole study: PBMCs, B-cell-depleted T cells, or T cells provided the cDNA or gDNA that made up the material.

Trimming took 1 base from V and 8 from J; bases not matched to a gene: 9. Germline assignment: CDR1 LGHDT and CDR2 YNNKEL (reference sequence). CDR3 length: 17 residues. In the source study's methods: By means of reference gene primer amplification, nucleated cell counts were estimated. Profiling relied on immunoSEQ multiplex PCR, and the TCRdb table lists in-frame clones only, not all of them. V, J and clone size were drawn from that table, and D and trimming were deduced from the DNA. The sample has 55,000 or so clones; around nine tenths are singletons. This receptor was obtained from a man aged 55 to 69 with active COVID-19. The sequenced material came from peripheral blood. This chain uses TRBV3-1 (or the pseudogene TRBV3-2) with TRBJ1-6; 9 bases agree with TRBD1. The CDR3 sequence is CASSQGLSGTGYSPLHF. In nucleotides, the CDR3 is TGTGCCAGCAGCCAAGGGCTTTCCGGGACAGGGTATTCACCCCTCCACTTT.